The T cell receptor (beta chain) described here comes from a study of T-cell reconstitution after alpha-beta-depleted transplantation in children. Study observations and caveats: It was surviving recipient T cells and thymic progenitors that gave some patients high TCRbeta diversity at day 60. About two months after transplant, alpha-beta T cells reportedly came from several hundred expanded graft clones. Hyperexpanded clones declined; after one year, newly produced T cells mostly supplied diversity.

The TCRbeta library incorporated unique molecular identifiers. TCRdb reprocessed the PCR reads via MiXCR and lists one record per CDR3 protein. The table lists about 490,000 distinct CDR3 sequences, over 9.5% of them singletons, with around 2% in the top ten. Looked up from germline, CDR1 is ENHRY and CDR2 is SYGVKD. The V and J ends lost 2 bases and 0 bases respectively, with 5 bases between them. This CDR3 has 14 amino acids. Ten or more counts support this clonotype. Its specificity is unknown. The chain employs TRBV10-3 and TRBJ1-5; unclear D gene. Sequencing used PBMCs, obtained before TCRalphabeta/CD19-depleted stem cell transplant. This TCR came from a child aged 2-9 years with inherited bone marrow failure, due to receive a stem cell transplant. The CDR3 bases are TGTGCCATCAGTGAGGGTGATAGCAATCAGCCCCAGCATTTT. This gives the protein CAISEGDSNQPQHF.